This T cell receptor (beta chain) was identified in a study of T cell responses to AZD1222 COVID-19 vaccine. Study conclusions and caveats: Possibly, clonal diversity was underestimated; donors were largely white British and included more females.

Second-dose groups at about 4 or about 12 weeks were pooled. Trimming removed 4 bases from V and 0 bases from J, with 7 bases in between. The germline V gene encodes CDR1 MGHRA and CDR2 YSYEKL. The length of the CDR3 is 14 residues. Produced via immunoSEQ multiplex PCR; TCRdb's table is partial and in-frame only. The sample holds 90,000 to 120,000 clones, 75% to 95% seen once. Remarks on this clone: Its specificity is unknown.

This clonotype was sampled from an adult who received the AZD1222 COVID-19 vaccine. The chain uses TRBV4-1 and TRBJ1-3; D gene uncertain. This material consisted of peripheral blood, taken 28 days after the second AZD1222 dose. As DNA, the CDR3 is TGCGCCAGCAGCCTGTCGTACTCTGGAAACACCATATATTTT. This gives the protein CASSLSYSGNTIYF.